The 24 T cell receptor beta chains below all came from one sample that was sequenced in a study of B cell selection in AIRE deficiency. Sorting defined conventional CD4 T cells as CD4+CD127+. Profiled with immunoSEQ multiplex PCR; TCRdb holds only in-frame clones, not every one. This table has tens of thousands of clones, 95% to 97% appearing once. Sequences were obtained from conventional CD4+ T cells sorted from PBMCs. These receptors came from a human donor with AIRE deficiency.

The chain recombines TRBV28 with TRBJ1-1, with D hard to call. V was cut by 5 bases and J by 4 bases, with 2 bases left in between. CDR1 and CDR2 (germline): MDHEN, SYDVKM. The CDR3 extends over 10 amino acids. CDR3 sequence: CASSRTEAFF. DNA for the CDR3: TGTGCCAGCAGTCGCACTGAAGCTTTCTTT.

This chain links TRBV10-3 with TRBJ2-3, with 9 positions matching TRBD2. The germline CDR1 and CDR2 sequences are ENHRY and SYGVKD. The CDR3 extends over 15 amino acids. The J segment lost 0 bases and the V segment lost 9 bases, leaving 7 bases of the junction unmatched. CDR3 DNA: TGTGCCATAAAACCTAGCGGGACTAGCACAGATACGCAGTATTTT. This gives the protein CAIKPSGTSTDTQYF.

V usage is TRBV7-9 and J usage is TRBJ1-3; no clear D. The CDR3 consists of 14 residues. CDR1 and CDR2 from the germline V gene are SEHNR and FQNEAQ (reference sequence). V was shortened by 0 bases and J by 0 bases, with 3 bases between the two germline ends. CDR3 nucleotide sequence: TGTGCCAGCAGCTTAGCTGGCTCTGGAAACACCATATATTTT. Its translation: CASSLAGSGNTIYF.

The V call is TRBV5-1, the J call TRBJ2-2, with TRBD2 matching 10 bases. This CDR3 is built from 15 residues. Trimming removed 7 bases from V and 5 bases from J; junction bases left unmatched: 8. Germline V gene lookup returns CDR1 SGHRS and CDR2 YFSETQ. The CDR3 is CASSRTSGATGELFF. Written as DNA, the CDR3 is TGCGCCAGCTCACGGACTAGCGGAGCAACCGGGGAGCTGTTTTTT.

In its sample, this clone was seen once. The rearrangement uses TRBV7-2 and TRBJ1-2; tentatively, D is TRBD1 (5 bases). Trimming shortened V by 5 bases and J by 7 bases, and 20 bases separated the two germline ends. Germline V gives CDR1 SGHTA, CDR2 FQGNSA. The CDR3 is made up of 15 amino acids. The CDR3 DNA is TGTGCCAGCAGCCCCAACACTCGGGGGTGGAGTGGCTACACCTTC. Amino acids: CASSPNTRGWSGYTF.

The chain uses TRBV11-3 and TRBJ1-5; 10 positions match TRBD1. V shed 1 base and J 6 bases; nucleotides not matched to a gene: 6. The CDR3 has 16 residues. Germline V gene sequence: CDR1 SGHNT, CDR2 YENEEA. CDR3 loop: CASSLGATGGGQPQHF. CDR3 DNA: TGTGCCAGCAGCTTAGGGGCGACAGGGGGCGGTCAGCCCCAGCATTTT.

The genes are TRBV6-5 and TRBJ1-1; 7 nucleotides agree with TRBD1. V was pared by 0 bases and J by 5 bases, with 6 bases of the junction left unmatched. Germline CDR1 MNHEY, CDR2 SVGAGI. CDR3 length: 15 amino acids. CDR3 protein: CASSYSDRVGTEAFF. DNA of the CDR3: TGTGCCAGCAGTTACTCCGACAGGGTGGGAACTGAAGCTTTCTTT.

V is TRBV29-1 and J is TRBJ2-1; 7 bases match TRBD2. The CDR3 is made up of 14 amino acids. Germline V gene data show CDR1 as SQVTM and CDR2 as ANQGSEA. Trimming cost V 7 bases and J 9 bases; bases outside gene matches: 15. The CDR3 region has the DNA TGCAGCGCCAAAACCCGACTAGCAGGTCTTGAGCAGTTCTTC. It specifies CSAKTRLAGLEQFF.

This sequence joins TRBV9 and TRBJ2-5; tentative D call: TRBD2 (6 bases). The V gene's germline CDR1 is SGDLS and CDR2 YYNGEE. V lost 2 bases and J lost 2, with 10 bases in between. CDR3 length: 14 amino acids. The CDR3 sequence: CASSVLGGQETQYF. In DNA form, the CDR3 reads TGTGCCAGCAGCGTCCTGGGGGGACAAGAGACCCAGTACTTC. The variable domain in full, completed from reference TRBV9 and TRBJ2-5, reads DSGVTQTPKHLITATGQRVTLRCSPRSGDLSVYWYQQSLDQGLQFLIQYYNGEERAKGNILERFSAQQFPDLHSELNLSSLELGDSALYFCASSVLGGQETQYFGPGTRLLVL.

The V gene is TRBV4-1, the J gene TRBJ2-3; D uncertain. CDR1 is MGHRA and CDR2 is YSYEKL in the germline V gene. The CDR3 runs to 13 residues. Trimming pared 4 bases from V and 9 bases from J, leaving 14 bases between. CDR3 loop: CASSPTNRLTQYF. As DNA, the CDR3 is TGCGCCAGCAGCCCGACAAATAGGCTCACGCAGTATTTT.

The V and J genes are TRBV7-2 and TRBJ2-1; 9 bases map to TRBD2. CDR3 length: 16 amino acids. Trimming at V came to 5 bases and at J to 7 bases, leaving 12 bases not matched to a gene. The V gene's germline CDR1 is SGHTA and CDR2 FQGNSA. CDR3 region: CASSPMGLAGPNEQFF. The DNA for the CDR3 is TGTGCCAGCAGCCCAATGGGGCTAGCGGGACCTAATGAGCAGTTCTTC.

The chain recombines TRBV27 with TRBJ2-1; TRBD2 matches 10 bases. The CDR3 loop spans 16 amino acids. Germline CDR1 reads MNHEY; CDR2 reads SMNVEV (reference sequence). V lost 7 bases to trimming and J lost 0 bases; unmatched junction nucleotides: 6. The CDR3 sequence: CASTLKREGSYNEQFF. CDR3 sequence (DNA): TGTGCCAGCACCCTCAAGCGGGAGGGCTCCTACAATGAGCAGTTCTTC.

CDR3 nucleotide sequence: TGTGCCAGCAGCTTAATGGCTAGCAATCAGCCCCAGCATTTT. Its protein is CASSLMASNQPQHF. V gene TRBV5-4 combines with J gene TRBJ1-5; the D is unclear. Trimming shortened V by 2 bases and J by 0 bases, and 6 bases separated the two germline ends. Germline V gives CDR1 SGHNT, CDR2 YYREEE (reference sequence). The CDR3 contains 14 residues.

The chain links TRBV15 to TRBJ1-2, with a tentative D call TRBD1 (6 bases). The CDR3 length is 18 residues. Germline loops: CDR1 LNHNV, CDR2 YYDKDF (reference sequence). The V end was cut by 1 base, the J end by 0 bases, with 18 bases between. The CDR3 DNA sequence: TGTGCCACCAGCAGAGCGGAGAGGGGGGTCTCCGCTAACTATGGCTACACCTTC. Translated, it gives CATSRAERGVSANYGYTF. The variable domain in full, with the rest retrieved from reference TRBV15 and TRBJ1-2, is DAMVIQNPRYQVTQFGKPVTLSCSQTLNHNVMYWYQQKSSQAPKLLFHYYDKDFNNEADTPDNFQSRRPNTSFCFLDIRSPGLGDTAMYLCATSRAERGVSANYGYTFGSGTRLTVV.

J is TRBJ1-2 and V is TRBV5-8; the D is unclear. Per germline, CDR1 SGHTS and CDR2 YDEGEE. This CDR3 has 14 amino acids. V was cut by 3 bases and J by 4 bases, with 13 bases left in between. CDR3 nucleotide sequence: TGTGCCAGCAGCTCGAAGGGTGAGAGCTATGGCTACACCTTC. Encoded protein: CASSSKGESYGYTF.

The chain uses TRBV18 and TRBJ2-3; the match to TRBD2 covers 9 bases. The CDR3 sequence is 15 residues long. V shed 3 bases, J shed 4 bases, and the junction held 5 bases outside the gene matches. The germline V gene has CDR1 KGHSH and CDR2 LQKENI. The CDR3 spells CASSPISGSADTQYF. The CDR3 DNA reads as TGTGCCAGCTCACCGATTAGCGGGAGCGCAGATACGCAGTATTTT.

The genes are TRBV25-1 and TRBJ2-7; D not resolved. The CDR3 sequence is 11 residues long. Germline assignment: CDR1 MGHDK and CDR2 SYGVNS. V was shortened by 5 bases and J by 5 bases, with 7 bases between the two germline ends. The CDR3 region is CASSFRDEQYF. In DNA, the CDR3 is TGTGCCAGCAGTTTCCGGGACGAGCAGTACTTC.

The chain combines TRBV19 with TRBJ2-7; 12 positions agree with TRBD2. The ends lost 5 bases at V and 3 bases at J; junction bases unmatched: 8. Germline V CDR1 and CDR2: LNHDA, SQIVND (reference sequence). This CDR3 is 16 amino acids long. This CDR3 reads CASSATSGRVGYEQYF. CDR3 sequence (DNA): TGTGCCAGTAGTGCGACTAGCGGGAGAGTCGGCTACGAGCAGTACTTC.

This sequence joins TRBV2 and TRBJ1-6; no definite D call. CDR1 and CDR2 from the germline V gene are SNHLY and FYNNEI. Trimming removed 0 bases at V and 10 bases at J, with 13 bases between. This CDR3 comprises 15 residues. Here the CDR3 reads CASSEAPRVGSPLHF. CDR3 DNA: TGTGCCAGCAGTGAAGCGCCCCGGGTAGGGTCACCCCTCCACTTT.

This chain connects TRBV9 to TRBJ1-3; D might be TRBD1 (5 bases). The V gene's germline CDR1 is SGDLS and CDR2 YYNGEE. Trimming took 3 bases from V and 0 from J, leaving 13 bases between them. The CDR3 spans 16 residues. Written as DNA, the CDR3 is TGTGCCAGCAGCGCCTTTGACAGAAGCTCTGGAAACACCATATATTTT. This encodes CASSAFDRSSGNTIYF. The whole variable domain, filled in from reference TRBV9 and TRBJ1-3, reads DSGVTQTPKHLITATGQRVTLRCSPRSGDLSVYWYQQSLDQGLQFLIQYYNGEERAKGNILERFSAQQFPDLHSELNLSSLELGDSALYFCASSAFDRSSGNTIYFGEGSWLTVV.

The chain couples TRBV6-1 to TRBJ1-1; D perhaps matches TRBD1 (5 bases). V lost 3 bases, J lost 11 bases, and 16 bases lay in between. CDR3 length equals 13 residues. CDR1 is MNHNS, CDR2 SASEGT, per germline. Here the CDR3 DNA reads TGTGCCAGCAGTGACCCACACCCCAGGGCCGCTTTCTTT. Protein sequence: CASSDPHPRAAFF.

The V and J genes are TRBV7-9 and TRBJ2-1; possibly TRBD1 for D (5 bases). The CDR3 is 15 residues long. The ends were cut back, 6 bases at V and 6 bases at J, with 18 bases in the middle. The germline V gene has CDR1 SEHNR and CDR2 FQNEAQ (reference sequence). The CDR3 DNA reads as TGTGCCAGCAGTCCGTCTAGACAGCGAGTCAATGAGCAGTTCTTC. Translating it yields CASSPSRQRVNEQFF.

J is TRBJ2-3 and V is TRBV4-3, with D hard to call. This CDR3 is 13 amino acids long. Germline V CDR1 and CDR2: LGHNA, YSLEER. V dropped 0 bases and J dropped 6 bases, with 7 bases sitting between them. This chain's CDR3 is CASSQDFGDTQYF. The CDR3 DNA sequence: TGCGCCAGCAGCCAAGATTTTGGCGATACGCAGTATTTT.

This chain joins TRBV28 and TRBJ1-4; the D is unclear. The CDR3 runs 12 residues. CDR1 MDHEN and CDR2 SYDVKM come from the germline V gene. V lost 8 bases and J lost 0, with 4 bases in between. The CDR3 DNA reads TGTGCCAGCGAATCAACTAATGAAAAACTGTTTTTT. This codes for CASESTNEKLFF.